This section outlines one T cell receptor beta chain sequence together with its context. Its antigen is unknown. The germline V gene has CDR1 MNHNS and CDR2 SASEGT. The CDR3 runs to 14 residues. Trimming took 6 bases from V and 7 from J; bases not matched to a gene: 11. The data were obtained in a study of T cells in Graves' hyperthyroidism and ophthalmopathy. TCR beta CDR3 region amplification was performed from RNA transcripts. First-round RT-PCR of the TCR CDR3 relied on the HTBI primer set. TCRdb re-called the multiplex PCR reads through MiXCR, storing one row per CDR3 protein. The sample carries about 560,000 distinct CDR3 sequences, about 45% recorded once. General study results and limits: Ophthalmopathy was told apart from stable hyperthyroidism by a 13 V-J model.

The material sequenced was peripheral blood or thyroid tissue (not recorded which). V gene TRBV6-1 combines with J gene TRBJ1-1; 7 positions agree with TRBD1. The receptor was isolated from a young woman with Graves' hyperthyroidism. The CDR3 DNA sequence: TGTGCCAGCAGCCCCGCGGGGACAGAAAGTGAAGCTTTCTTT. Translated: CASSPAGTESEAFF.